This T cell receptor beta chain was captured in a study of low-dose radiotherapy and immunotherapy resistance in tumors. Study overall: Cohort 1 was treated with 0.5 Gy per fraction at 2-week intervals, amounting to 6.5 Gy overall.

Trimming removed 4 bases from V and 2 bases from J, with 12 bases in between. The CDR3 spans 15 residues. Germline CDR1 SGHDN, CDR2 FVKESK. With TRAV- and TRBV-specific primers, first-strand cDNA was made, covering the alpha and beta chains. The PCR that amplified TCRs ran for around 20 cycles, relying on a constant-region primer and a V-primer adapter. TCRdb re-called the reads through MiXCR, storing one row per CDR3 protein. The sample consists of about 16,000 distinct CDR3 sequences, 74% of them appearing once. This TCR was recovered from a human donor with advanced metastatic prostate, ovarian, gallbladder or colorectal cancer (not recorded which). This table probably holds off-target reads from a library built for another chain. The chain couples TRBV14 to TRBJ2-1; D might be TRBD1 (5 bases). CDR3 region: CASSPRQGAYNEQFF. The CDR3 DNA reads as TGTGCCAGCAGCCCCCGGCAGGGTGCCTACAATGAGCAGTTCTTC.